This entry is about one T cell receptor beta chain. Antigen specificity is unknown. The sample belongs to a study of T cell responses to AZD1222 COVID-19 vaccine. Study-wide context: Combined were second doses at about 4 or about 12 weeks.

V was cut by 4 bases and J by 4 bases, with 15 bases left in between. Germline V CDR1 and CDR2: SGHRS, YFSETQ. The CDR3 is 15 residues long. Points from the study as a whole: Close to half of all spike-specific TCRs reportedly target regions of the variants that are unmutated.

Generated by immunoSEQ multiplex PCR, the TCRdb table keeps only in-frame clones and is missing some. Here the sample spans roughly 120,000 clones, roughly 87% being singletons. The sequence was obtained from an adult in good health. Sequencing used peripheral blood, obtained on day 0 of AZD1222 vaccination. This rearrangement joins TRBV5-1 to TRBJ1-3; possibly TRBD1 for D (6 bases). The CDR3 sequence is CASSPRGGGGNTIYF. CDR3 coding DNA: TGCGCCAGCAGCCCCCGAGGTGGGGGCGGAAACACCATATATTTT.